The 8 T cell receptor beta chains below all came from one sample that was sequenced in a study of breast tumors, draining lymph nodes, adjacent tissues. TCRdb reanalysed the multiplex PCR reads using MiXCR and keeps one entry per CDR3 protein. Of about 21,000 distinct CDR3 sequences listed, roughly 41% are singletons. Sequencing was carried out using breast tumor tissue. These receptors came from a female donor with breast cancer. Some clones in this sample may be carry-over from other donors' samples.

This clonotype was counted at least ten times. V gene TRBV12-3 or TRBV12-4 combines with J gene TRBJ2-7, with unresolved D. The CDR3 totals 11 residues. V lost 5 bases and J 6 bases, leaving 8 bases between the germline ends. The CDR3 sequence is CASSAESEQYF. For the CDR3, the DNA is TGTGCCAGCAGTGCCGAAAGCGAGCAGTACTTC.

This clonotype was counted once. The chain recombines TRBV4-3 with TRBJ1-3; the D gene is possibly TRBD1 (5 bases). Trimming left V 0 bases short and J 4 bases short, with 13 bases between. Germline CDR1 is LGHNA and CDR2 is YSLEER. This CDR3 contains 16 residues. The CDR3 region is CASSQDPAGIGNTIYF. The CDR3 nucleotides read TGCGCCAGCAGCCAAGATCCCGCAGGGATCGGAAACACCATATATTTT.

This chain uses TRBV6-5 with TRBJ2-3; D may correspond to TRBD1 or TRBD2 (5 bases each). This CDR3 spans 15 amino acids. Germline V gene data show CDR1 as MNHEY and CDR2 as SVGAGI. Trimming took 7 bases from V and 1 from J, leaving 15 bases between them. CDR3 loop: CASTPWGSGTDTQYF. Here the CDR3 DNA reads TGTGCCAGCACCCCCTGGGGGTCGGGCACAGATACGCAGTATTTT.

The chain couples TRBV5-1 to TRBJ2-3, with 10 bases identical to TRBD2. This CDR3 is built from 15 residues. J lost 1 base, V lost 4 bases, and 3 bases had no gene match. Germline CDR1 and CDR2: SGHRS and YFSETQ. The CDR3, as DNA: TGCGCCAGCAGCCCGGGGACTAGCGGCACAGATACGCAGTATTTT. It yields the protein CASSPGTSGTDTQYF.

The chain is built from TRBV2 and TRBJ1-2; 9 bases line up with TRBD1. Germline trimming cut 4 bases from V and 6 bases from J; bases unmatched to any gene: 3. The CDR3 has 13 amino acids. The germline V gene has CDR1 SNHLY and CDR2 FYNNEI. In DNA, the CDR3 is TGTGCCAGCAGTGTTGGGACAGGGAATGGCTACACCTTC. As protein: CASSVGTGNGYTF.

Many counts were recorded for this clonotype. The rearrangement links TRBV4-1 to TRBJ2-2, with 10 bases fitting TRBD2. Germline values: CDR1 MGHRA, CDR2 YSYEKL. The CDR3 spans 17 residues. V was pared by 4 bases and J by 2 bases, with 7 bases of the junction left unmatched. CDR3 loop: CASSPGAGGLNTGELFF. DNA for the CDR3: TGCGCCAGCAGCCCGGGAGCGGGGGGGCTTAACACCGGGGAGCTGTTTTTT.

The CDR3 region has the DNA TGCAGTGCGGGTCCGGACAGGGACGGCGTAAAAGAGACCCAGTACTTC. Amino acid sequence: CSAGPDRDGVKETQYF. J is TRBJ2-5 and V is TRBV20-1; 8 bases align to TRBD1. There are 16 residues in the CDR3. The germline V gene has CDR1 DFQATT and CDR2 SNEGSKA (reference sequence). Losses at the gene ends were 6 bases for V and 3 bases for J; bases not matched to a gene: 15.

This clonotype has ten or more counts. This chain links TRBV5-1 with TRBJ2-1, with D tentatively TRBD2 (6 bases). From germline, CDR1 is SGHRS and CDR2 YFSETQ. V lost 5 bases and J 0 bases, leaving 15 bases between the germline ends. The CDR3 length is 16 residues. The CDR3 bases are TGCGCCAGCAGTTCAGAGCGGGCGAGCTCCTACAATGAGCAGTTCTTC. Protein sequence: CASSSERASSYNEQFF.